These T cell receptor beta chains were read from a single sample in a study of blood T cell repertoires in COVID-19. Here immunoSEQ multiplex PCR was the method, and the copy in TCRdb shows in-frame clones only, minus some. The data contain about 180,000 clones, about nine tenths of them singletons. The sample comprised peripheral blood. Source of these receptors: a man between 65 and 85 years old with active or convalescent COVID-19. CDR3s include the opening cysteine and the closing phenylalanine or tryptophan. The D gene is left open where the match is weak. A clone size is listed for some rows: how often the clone was seen (once, few, many), or a class if it is expanded.

V,size,J,D,DNA,CDR3
TRBV6-2/TRBV6-3,-,TRBJ2-1,TRBD1,TGTGCCAGCAGCCAGACAGGGCATGAGCAGTTCTTC,CASSQTGHEQFF
TRBV11-2,-,TRBJ1-3,-,TGTGCCAGCAGCTTAAGTCCGTTACAGTACTCTGGAAACACCATATATTTT,CASSLSPLQYSGNTIYF
TRBV12-3/TRBV12-4,-,TRBJ1-1,TRBD1,TGTGCCAGCAGTTTGGGGACAGAGGTCGAAGCTTTCTTT,CASSLGTEVEAFF
TRBV6-2/TRBV6-3,-,TRBJ1-5,TRBD1,TGTGCCAGCAGTGGACACCCTACAGGGGTAGATCAGCCCCAGCATTTT,CASSGHPTGVDQPQHF
TRBV14,-,TRBJ1-1,TRBD1,TGTGCCAGCAGCCAAGTGAAGGGGGCCTCGAACACTGAAGCTTTCTTT,CASSQVKGASNTEAFF
TRBV6-5,-,TRBJ1-2,TRBD1,TGTGCCAGCAGTTACGGGACAGTTAACTATGGCTACACCTTC,CASSYGTVNYGYTF
TRBV6-5,-,TRBJ1-1,-,TGTGCCAGCAGTTACTCGGGGGGGCGGGCGAACACTGAAGCTTTCTTT,CASSYSGGRANTEAFF
TRBV9,-,TRBJ2-2,TRBD1,TGTGCCAGCAGCGTAGTAGGGACAGGGATCGCCCTAAACACCGGGGAGCTGTTTTTT,CASSVVGTGIALNTGELFF
TRBV27,-,TRBJ1-6,TRBD1,TGTGCCAGCAGTTCTTACCCTCGACAGGGCCGGGCACCCCTCCACTTT,CASSSYPRQGRAPLHF
TRBV29-1,-,TRBJ2-2,TRBD1,TGCAGCGTTAGATCAAGGACAGGGACTTCGAAAACCGGGGAGCTGTTTTTT,CSVRSRTGTSKTGELFF
TRBV9,-,TRBJ2-1,TRBD2,TGTGCCAGCAGCGAGGGGTGGACTAGCGGGCCCACTGAGCAGTTCTTC,CASSEGWTSGPTEQFF
TRBV18,-,TRBJ2-7,-,TGTGCCAGCTCACATCGGGACTCCCAGACCTACGAGCAGTACTTC,CASSHRDSQTYEQYF
TRBV5-1,-,TRBJ2-3,-,TGCGCCAGCAGCTTTAAAGATACGCAGTATTTT,CASSFKDTQYF
TRBV3-1/TRBV3-2,-,TRBJ2-7,-,TGTGCCAGCGCCCACTTCGGGACTGGAGTCCGGGAGCAGTACTTC,CASAHFGTGVREQYF
TRBV7-8,-,TRBJ2-2,-,TGTGCCAGCAGCGCACGACAGGCCAGGAACACCGGGGAGCTGTTTTTT,CASSARQARNTGELFF
TRBV6-5,-,TRBJ1-2,-,TGTGCCAGCAGTTACTCGAGGGGGGGCGCGTTCTATGGCTACACCTTC,CASSYSRGGAFYGYTF
TRBV28,-,TRBJ1-3,-,TGTGCCAGCAGTTTCGCCGGGGGGCCTGGAAACACCATATATTTT,CASSFAGGPGNTIYF
TRBV2,once,TRBJ2-2,TRBD1,TGTGCCAGCACCGAGGACAGGGCCTGGACCGGGGAGCTGTTTTTT,CASTEDRAWTGELFF
TRBV6-5,-,TRBJ1-4,TRBD1,TGTGCCAGCAGTTACTCGGGACAGCACCTCAATGAAAAACTGTTTTTT,CASSYSGQHLNEKLFF
TRBV7-8,few,TRBJ2-3,-,TGTGCCAGCAGCTTATTCGGCACAGATACGCAGTATTTT,CASSLFGTDTQYF
TRBV7-2,-,TRBJ2-7,TRBD1,TGTGCCAGCAGCTTAACGGGACAGGGCTACGAGCAGTACTTC,CASSLTGQGYEQYF
TRBV5-1,-,TRBJ1-3,-,TGCGCCAGCAGCTTGGTTCCCCGAGTCGGCTCTGGAAACACCATATATTTT,CASSLVPRVGSGNTIYF
TRBV27,-,TRBJ2-7,TRBD1,TGTGCCAGCAGTTTATTGCGGGACAGGGACAGGGAGTACTTC,CASSLLRDRDREYF
TRBV2,few,TRBJ2-1,TRBD1,TGTGCCAGCAGTGAGGTAGGGACAGGCAAACCCGAGCAGTTCTTC,CASSEVGTGKPEQFF
TRBV10-2,-,TRBJ1-1,TRBD1,TGCGCCAGCAGCTTCGACAGGGGGCGGACTGAAGCTTTCTTT,CASSFDRGRTEAFF
TRBV4-3,many,TRBJ1-5,TRBD1,TGCGCCAGCAGCCAAGATAGGACAGGGGGCTTTCAGCCCCAGCATTTT,CASSQDRTGGFQPQHF
TRBV12-5,-,TRBJ2-1,-,TGTGCTAGTGGATCAAGGGGGGGCGATGAGCAGTTCTTC,CASGSRGGDEQFF
TRBV7-3,-,TRBJ1-1,TRBD1,TGTGCCAGCAGCTCTACCGGGACAGGGGACTCTGAAGCTTTCTTT,CASSSTGTGDSEAFF
TRBV24-1,-,TRBJ2-7,TRBD1,TGTGCCACCAGTGAGGCAGGGGGCGAAGGTTACGAGCAGTACTTC,CATSEAGGEGYEQYF
TRBV2,once,TRBJ2-1,TRBD2,TGTGCCAGCAGTGGTAGCGGGGCCTACAATGAGCAGTTCTTC,CASSGSGAYNEQFF
TRBV7-9,-,TRBJ1-1,TRBD1,TGTGCCAGCAGCCCGTGGACAGGGGACACTGAAGCTTTCTTT,CASSPWTGDTEAFF
TRBV4-3,once,TRBJ2-3,-,TGCGCCAGCAGCCGAAATCTAGCATCCACAGATACGCAGTATTTT,CASSRNLASTDTQYF
TRBV7-9,-,TRBJ1-6,-,TGTGCCAGCAGCCCCGCGGGGATAGCGGGTTCACCCCTCCACTTT,CASSPAGIAGSPLHF
TRBV24-1,-,TRBJ2-3,-,TGTGCCACCAGTGGTGTGGGGAGAGATACGCAGTATTTT,CATSGVGRDTQYF
TRBV5-4,-,TRBJ2-5,TRBD1,TGTGCCAGCAGCGCAGCTCCGGACAGGGGGCGACAGACCCAGTACTTC,CASSAAPDRGRQTQYF
TRBV5-5,-,TRBJ2-1,TRBD2,TGTGCCAGCAGCCCATGGGAGGGGAGGACCGAGCAGTTCTTC,CASSPWEGRTEQFF
TRBV7-6,-,TRBJ1-5,TRBD1,TGTGCCAGCAGCTTAAACCCGGACAGGGAGGGCAATCAGCCCCAGCATTTT,CASSLNPDREGNQPQHF
TRBV18,-,TRBJ2-1,-,TGTGCCAGCTCACCGTCTACCTACAATGAGCAGTTCTTC,CASSPSTYNEQFF
TRBV19,-,TRBJ1-1,-,TGTGCCAGTAGTATGCGACAGACTGAAGCTTTCTTT,CASSMRQTEAFF
TRBV29-1,-,TRBJ2-3,TRBD2,TGCAGCGTCCGAGGGGCGGGGGGGCCTGGCACAGATACGCAGTATTTT,CSVRGAGGPGTDTQYF
TRBV4-3,-,TRBJ2-5,-,TGCGCCAGCAGCCAAGATGGGTGGGGCAGTCAAGAGACCCAGTACTTC,CASSQDGWGSQETQYF
TRBV7-3,-,TRBJ2-1,-,TGTGCCAGCAGCCAACCCAAAGCTCCCATGGCGGATAGCTCCTACAATGAGCAGTTCTTC,CASSQPKAPMADSSYNEQFF